This T cell receptor (beta chain) is drawn from a study of T cells in Graves' hyperthyroidism and ophthalmopathy. The study, taken as a whole, reports: Most expanded thyroid clonotypes above 0.001 recurred in blood. Stable hyperthyroidism and ophthalmopathy were separated using 13 V-J signatures.

Lactation, pregnancy, other autoimmune disease or uncontrolled infection excluded patients. What was amplified from RNA transcripts were TCR beta CDR3 regions. First-round RT-PCR targeting the TCR CDR3 was performed with the HTBI primer set. A single record per CDR3 protein comes from TCRdb applying MiXCR to the multiplex PCR reads. The sample lists around 300,000 distinct CDR3 sequences, roughly 18% occurring once. Turning to this clonotype: The antigen is undetermined.

Input material: blood. This sequence originates from a man aged 50-60 years with Graves' ophthalmopathy.

CDR3 region: CASSFRTSATDTQYF. The CDR3 DNA reads TGTGCCAGCAGCTTCCGGACTAGCGCCACAGATACGCAGTATTTT. The genes are TRBV4-2 and TRBJ2-3; 9 positions agree with TRBD2. The CDR3 extends over 15 amino acids. Losses at the gene ends were 5 bases for V and 2 bases for J; bases not matched to a gene: 5. The V gene's germline CDR1 is LGHNA and CDR2 YNFKEQ.